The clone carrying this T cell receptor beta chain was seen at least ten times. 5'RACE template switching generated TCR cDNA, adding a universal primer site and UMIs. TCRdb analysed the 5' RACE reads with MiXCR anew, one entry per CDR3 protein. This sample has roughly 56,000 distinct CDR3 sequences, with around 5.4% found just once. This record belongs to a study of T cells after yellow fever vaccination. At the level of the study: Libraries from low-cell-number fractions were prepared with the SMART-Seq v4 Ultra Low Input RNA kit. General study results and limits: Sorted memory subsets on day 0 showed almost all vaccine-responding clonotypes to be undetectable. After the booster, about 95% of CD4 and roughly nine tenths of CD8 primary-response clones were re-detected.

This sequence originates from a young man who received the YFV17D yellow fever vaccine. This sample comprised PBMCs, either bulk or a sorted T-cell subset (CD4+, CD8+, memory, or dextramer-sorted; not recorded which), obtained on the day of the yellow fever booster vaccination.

This CDR3 reads CASIVGDTQYF. CDR3 nucleotides: TGTGCCAGCATCGTTGGAGATACGCAGTATTTT. The J gene is TRBJ2-3, the V gene TRBV6-2 or TRBV6-3; the D is unclear. V lost 7 bases, J lost 5 bases, and 7 bases lay in between. Germline assignment: CDR1 MNHEY and CDR2 SVGEGT. The CDR3 covers 11 residues.